These T cell receptor beta chains were read from a single sample in a study of cytomegalovirus exposure and HLA in healthy donors. Using immunoSEQ multiplex PCR, the repertoire was profiled, and TCRdb retains in-frame clones only, with some absent. The profile covers about 94,000 clones, with about three fifths appearing a single time and 3% to 5% taken by the ten largest. Sample: PBMCs. Source of these receptors: a man aged 30 to 45 in good health and CMV-seronegative. Both conserved end residues are part of each CDR3. Fields, in order: clone size, J gene, V gene, D gene, CDR3 DNA, CDR3 protein. The D gene is left open where the match is weak. Clone size appears in some rows only: once, few, many, or a class for an expanded clone.

clone size: NA
J gene: TRBJ1-5
V gene: TRBV5-4
D gene: NA
CDR3 DNA: TGTGCCAGCAGCTTTCGAGGGAGTACCCGGGGCAATCAGCCCCAGCATTTT
CDR3 protein: CASSFRGSTRGNQPQHF

clone size: few
J gene: TRBJ1-1
V gene: TRBV28
D gene: TRBD1
CDR3 DNA: TGTGCCAGCAGTCCCTGGGACAGAGAAGCTTTCTTT
CDR3 protein: CASSPWDREAFF

clone size: few
J gene: TRBJ1-2
V gene: TRBV6-1
D gene: TRBD1
CDR3 DNA: TGTGCCAGCAGTGAATCACGCCCCCCCGACAGGGACTATGGCTACACCTTC
CDR3 protein: CASSESRPPDRDYGYTF

clone size: NA
J gene: TRBJ2-3
V gene: TRBV6-1
D gene: TRBD2
CDR3 DNA: TGTGCCAGCAGACTAGCGGGAGCAGATACGCAGTATTTT
CDR3 protein: CASRLAGADTQYF

clone size: NA
J gene: TRBJ2-7
V gene: TRBV6-8
D gene: NA
CDR3 DNA: TGTGCCCCCAAGCCCCGCTACGAGCAGTACTTC
CDR3 protein: CAPKPRYEQYF

clone size: NA
J gene: TRBJ2-7
V gene: TRBV27
D gene: TRBD2
CDR3 DNA: TGTGCCAGCAGGTCTCTAGCGGCCTACGAGCAGTACTTC
CDR3 protein: CASRSLAAYEQYF

clone size: few
J gene: TRBJ1-1
V gene: TRBV12-5
D gene: NA
CDR3 DNA: TGTGCTAGTGGTTATACAGGAGCCACTGAAGCTTTCTTT
CDR3 protein: CASGYTGATEAFF

clone size: NA
J gene: TRBJ2-1
V gene: TRBV15
D gene: NA
CDR3 DNA: TGTGCCACCAGCAGAGATCTCTCCAGGGGTGGGAATGAGCAGTTCTTC
CDR3 protein: CATSRDLSRGGNEQFF

clone size: NA
J gene: TRBJ2-7
V gene: TRBV6-5
D gene: TRBD1
CDR3 DNA: TGTGCCAGCAGGGCCGGGACAGGATCCTACGAGCAGTACTTC
CDR3 protein: CASRAGTGSYEQYF

clone size: NA
J gene: TRBJ1-1
V gene: TRBV9
D gene: NA
CDR3 DNA: TGTGCCAGCAGCCCCCAGTCACCTGAAGCTTTCTTT
CDR3 protein: CASSPQSPEAFF

clone size: NA
J gene: TRBJ1-5
V gene: TRBV13
D gene: TRBD1
CDR3 DNA: TGTGCCAGCAGCGCCGGGACAGGGCACCAGCCCCAGCATTTT
CDR3 protein: CASSAGTGHQPQHF

clone size: NA
J gene: TRBJ2-7
V gene: TRBV28
D gene: NA
CDR3 DNA: TGTGCCAGCAGTTTTGCCCCTAGCGACACCTACGAGCAGTACTTC
CDR3 protein: CASSFAPSDTYEQYF